The 26 T cell receptor beta chains listed next were all sequenced from one sample in a study of CD8+ T cells in alopecia areata. RNA was extracted and reverse transcribed into cDNA as the sequencing template. Using immunoSEQ multiplex PCR, the repertoire was profiled, and TCRdb retains in-frame clones only, with some absent. The table has around 86,000 clones, over 70% seen once. Described treatment: oral pan-JAK inhibitor, 5-10 mg twice daily. Sequenced here: CD8+ T cells sorted from blood, sampled at approximately week 45, from a patient treated with tofacitinib. All receptors derive from a human donor with alopecia areata.

The chain carries TRBV27 and TRBJ1-1, with a tentative D call TRBD1 (6 bases). The V end was cut by 4 bases, the J end by 10 bases, with 13 bases between. CDR1 and CDR2 from the germline V gene are MNHEY and SMNVEV (reference sequence). This CDR3 has 12 amino acids. The CDR3 region has the DNA TGTGCCAGCAGTTCCCAAGACAGGCGAGCTTTCTTT. Translated: CASSSQDRRAFF.

The chain links TRBV6-4 to TRBJ1-2; D unclear. Trimming pared 5 bases from V and 4 bases from J, leaving 8 bases between. This CDR3 is 12 amino acids long. The V gene's germline CDR1 is MRHNA and CDR2 SNTAGT. DNA of the CDR3: TGTGCCAGCAGTAGTGATAGCTATGGCTACACCTTC. This encodes CASSSDSYGYTF.

V gene TRBV2 combines with J gene TRBJ1-2, with D possibly matching TRBD1 (5 bases). The germline V gene encodes CDR1 SNHLY and CDR2 FYNNEI. The length of the CDR3 is 13 residues. V lost 7 bases and J lost 3, with 12 bases in between. CDR3 loop: CASNMLGDYGYTF. The CDR3 bases are TGTGCCAGCAATATGTTAGGGGACTATGGCTACACCTTC.

The CDR3 bases are TGTGCCAGCAGGGCGTTAGGTGGGGCCTACAATGAGCAGTTCTTC. Encoded protein: CASRALGGAYNEQFF. The chain links TRBV2 to TRBJ2-1; no clear D gene. The V end lost 6 bases, the J end lost 2 bases, and 14 bases lay between the germline ends. CDR1 and CDR2 from the germline V gene are SNHLY and FYNNEI. The CDR3 runs 15 residues.

The J gene is TRBJ1-2, the V gene TRBV6-5; 8 bases are a match to TRBD1. J gave up 5 bases and V 5 bases, and 7 bases lay outside the gene matches. The CDR3 totals 14 residues. Looked up from germline, CDR1 is MNHEY and CDR2 is SVGAGI. This CDR3 reads CASSPMGQEYGYTF. In nucleotides, the CDR3 is TGTGCCAGCAGTCCGATGGGACAGGAGTATGGCTACACCTTC.

This clone was observed once. The chain is built from TRBV5-4 and TRBJ2-7; D may match TRBD1 or TRBD2 (5 bases each). CDR1 SGHNT and CDR2 YYREEE come from the germline V gene (reference sequence). CDR3 size: 13 residues. Trimming cost V 4 bases and J 1 base, with 9 bases left between them. This CDR3 is CASSRDGSYEQYF. The CDR3 DNA reads TGTGCCAGCAGCCGGGACGGATCCTACGAGCAGTACTTC. Combining the CDR3 with reference TRBV5-4 and TRBJ2-7 gives the whole variable domain ETGVTQSPTHLIKTRGQQVTLRCSSQSGHNTVSWYQQALGQGPQFIFQYYREEENGRGNFPPRFSGLQFPNYSSELNVNALELDDSALYLCASSRDGSYEQYFGPGTRLTVT.

This clone showed up just a few times. The chain combines TRBV7-9 with TRBJ1-1; possibly TRBD1 for D (5 bases). CDR1 SEHNR and CDR2 FQNEAQ come from the germline V gene (reference sequence). With 5 bases removed from V and 0 bases from J, the gap between germline ends came to 13 bases. There are 15 residues in the CDR3. Written as DNA, the CDR3 is TGTGCCAGCAGCCCCCCGACAGAATTGAACACTGAAGCTTTCTTT. Its translation: CASSPPTELNTEAFF.

The chain uses TRBV7-9 and TRBJ2-2; 14 nucleotides match TRBD2. V shed 5 bases and J 4 bases; nucleotides not matched to a gene: 3. The CDR3 has 16 amino acids. CDR1 SEHNR and CDR2 FQNEAQ come from the germline V gene (reference sequence). CDR3 coding DNA: TGTGCCAGCAGCGCTGGACTAGCGGGGGGCACCGGGGAGCTGTTTTTT. Encoded protein: CASSAGLAGGTGELFF.

This chain joins TRBV29-1 and TRBJ2-3; D not certain. The CDR3 length is 16 residues. V was trimmed by 3 bases and J by 3 bases, leaving 19 bases between them. In germline, CDR1 is SQVTM, CDR2 ANQGSEA. CDR3 residues: CSVDTIAGTSTDTQYF. The CDR3 DNA sequence: TGCAGCGTTGATACGATCGCAGGTACATCGACAGATACGCAGTATTTT.

This clone is judged medium-sized. The rearrangement uses TRBV19 and TRBJ1-1; unclear D gene. Trimming removed 9 bases from V and 5 bases from J, with 16 bases in between. The CDR3 totals 13 residues. Germline CDR1 reads LNHDA; CDR2 reads SQIVND (reference sequence). The CDR3 sequence: CASHRLHDTEAFF. For the CDR3, the DNA is TGTGCCAGCCACCGATTACACGATACTGAAGCTTTCTTT.

J is TRBJ2-6 and V is TRBV29-1, with no clear D. Germline CDR1 reads SQVTM; CDR2 reads ANQGSEA. The CDR3 is made up of 14 amino acids. V lost 3 bases to trimming and J lost 0 bases, with 6 bases between them. CDR3 sequence (DNA): TGCAGCGTTGAGGTCGACTCTGGGGCCAACGTCCTGACTTTC. Encoded protein: CSVEVDSGANVLTF.

V is TRBV4-3 and J is TRBJ1-1; D may be TRBD1 (5 bases). V was shortened by 2 bases and J by 2 bases, with 12 bases between the two germline ends. CDR3 length equals 15 residues. Per germline, CDR1 LGHNA and CDR2 YSLEER. The CDR3 DNA sequence: TGCGCCAGCAGCCAAACGGCCAGGGATAACACTGAAGCTTTCTTT. Protein sequence: CASSQTARDNTEAFF.

This clone was observed a handful of times. The chain recombines TRBV30 with TRBJ2-5; 8 bases line up with TRBD1. The CDR3 is 17 amino acids. Germline-derived CDR1 and CDR2 are GTSNPN and SVGIG (reference sequence). After removal of 5 bases from V and 0 bases from J, the junction contained 14 bases not matched to a gene. CDR3 coding DNA: TGTGCCTGGGGAGGGGCAGGGGGCCTCCCGGACCAAGAGACCCAGTACTTC. Translation: CAWGGAGGLPDQETQYF.

V is TRBV19 and J is TRBJ2-1, with D perhaps matching TRBD1 (6 bases). With 7 bases removed from V and 13 bases from J, the gap between germline ends came to 14 bases. This CDR3 comprises 11 residues. Germline V gene lookup returns CDR1 LNHDA and CDR2 SQIVND (reference sequence). For the CDR3, the DNA is TGTGCCAGTACCGTCGGGACATCACAGTTCTTC. Protein product: CASTVGTSQFF.

This chain joins TRBV29-1 and TRBJ1-2, with 7 bases that match TRBD1. CDR3 length: 15 amino acids. Germline lookup yields CDR1 SQVTM and CDR2 ANQGSEA. With V trimmed by 0 bases and J by 2 bases, 6 bases remained unmatched. The CDR3 sequence: CSVEEEDRLNYGYTF. CDR3 nucleotide sequence: TGCAGCGTTGAAGAAGAGGACAGGCTGAACTATGGCTACACCTTC. The full variable domain, its missing parts supplied by reference TRBV29-1 and TRBJ1-2, is SAVISQKPSRDICQRGTSLTIQCQVDSQVTMMFWYRQQPGQSLTLIATANQGSEATYESGFVIDKFPISRPNLTFSTLTVSNMSPEDSSIYLCSVEEEDRLNYGYTFGSGTRLTVV.

J is TRBJ2-7 and V is TRBV19; D gene ambiguous. The V gene lost 5 bases and the J gene lost 3 bases, with 11 bases spanning the gap. CDR1 LNHDA and CDR2 SQIVND come from the germline V gene (reference sequence). The CDR3 consists of 13 residues. The CDR3 is CASSPTIGYEQYF. The CDR3 DNA is TGTGCCAGTAGTCCGACCATCGGCTACGAGCAGTACTTC.

This clone was detected once. V is TRBV27 and J is TRBJ2-7; D perhaps matches TRBD2 (6 bases). Germline CDR1 and CDR2: MNHEY and SMNVEV (reference sequence). The ends were cut back, 3 bases at V and 1 base at J, with 16 bases in the middle. This CDR3 is 16 amino acids long. As DNA, the CDR3 is TGTGCCAGCAGTTTGTCATGGGCAGGGACTTCCTACGAGCAGTACTTC. Translation: CASSLSWAGTSYEQYF.

The chain carries TRBV14 and TRBJ1-5; D is unresolved. The CDR3 sequence is 11 residues long. Germline V lookup: CDR1 SGHDN, CDR2 FVKESK. V was trimmed by 10 bases and J by 7 bases, leaving 11 bases between them. The chain's CDR3 is CANEIEQPQHF. CDR3 DNA sequence: TGTGCCAACGAAATAGAACAGCCCCAGCATTTT.

The chain has TRBV25-1 and TRBJ2-1; no clear D. Trimming stripped 3 bases from V and 6 bases from J, with 9 bases between. This CDR3 comprises 13 residues. CDR1 MGHDK and CDR2 SYGVNS come from the germline V gene. CDR3 sequence reads: CASSDYGGNEQFF. For the CDR3, the DNA is TGTGCCAGCAGTGATTACGGTGGCAATGAGCAGTTCTTC.

The V call is TRBV19, the J call TRBJ2-7, with 9 positions matching TRBD1. This CDR3 region has 13 residues. J gave up 3 bases and V 6 bases, and 3 bases lay outside the gene matches. CDR1 and CDR2 (germline): LNHDA, SQIVND (reference sequence). The CDR3 coding sequence is TGTGCCAGTAGCGGACAGGGGAACTACGAGCAGTACTTC. Encoded protein: CASSGQGNYEQYF.

The V and J genes are TRBV4-3 and TRBJ2-7, with TRBD2 as a possible D gene (6 bases). The CDR3 sequence is 15 residues long. Germline CDR1 reads LGHNA; CDR2 reads YSLEER. Trimming took 0 bases from V and 6 from J, leaving 15 bases between them. CDR3 nucleotide sequence: TGCGCCAGCAGCCAAGATCGAGGGATGGGGGGCGAGCAGTACTTC. Amino acid sequence: CASSQDRGMGGEQYF.

The chain joins TRBV7-8 to TRBJ2-3, with D unclear. The CDR3 contains 18 residues. Germline V gene lookup returns CDR1 SGHVS and CDR2 FQNEAQ. V lost 5 bases and J lost 0, with 21 bases in between. DNA of the CDR3: TGTGCCAGCAGCACTACCCTAGGAATAGATACTAGCACAGATACGCAGTATTTT. This gives the protein CASSTTLGIDTSTDTQYF.

The chain uses TRBV9 and TRBJ1-2; no clear D gene. This CDR3 region has 14 residues. Germline V gene lookup returns CDR1 SGDLS and CDR2 YYNGEE. Trimming removed 2 bases at V and 0 bases at J, with 8 bases between. CDR3 in amino acids: CASSVSLANYGYTF. In nucleotides, the CDR3 is TGTGCCAGCAGCGTGTCGTTAGCTAACTATGGCTACACCTTC.

The chain uses TRBV19 and TRBJ2-1, with TRBD2 as a possible D gene (7 bases). Germline V gene data show CDR1 as LNHDA and CDR2 as SQIVND (reference sequence). The V end lost 1 base, the J end lost 3 bases, and 10 bases lay between the germline ends. This CDR3 has 15 amino acids. The DNA for the CDR3 is TGTGCCAGTAGTATAGCGGGGGGCGTCTACAATGAGCAGTTCTTC. It translates to CASSIAGGVYNEQFF.

This clone appeared a few times. The genes are TRBV29-1 and TRBJ2-1; D unclear. This CDR3 contains 11 residues. Germline loops: CDR1 SQVTM, CDR2 ANQGSEA. V lost 6 bases and J 10 bases, leaving 13 bases between the germline ends. The CDR3 loop is CSVTMMAEQFF. For the CDR3, the DNA is TGCAGCGTGACGATGATGGCAGAGCAGTTCTTC.

The rearrangement links TRBV7-2 to TRBJ2-7; tentatively, D is TRBD1 or TRBD2 (5 bases each). In germline, CDR1 is SGHTA, CDR2 FQGNSA. The CDR3 is 15 residues long. V was trimmed by 2 bases and J by 0 bases, leaving 11 bases between them. The CDR3 bases are TGTGCCAGCAGCTTATGGGACGGCCTCTCCTACGAGCAGTACTTC. Protein product: CASSLWDGLSYEQYF.